The next 29 T cell receptor beta chains were all read from a single sample in a study of OX40 agonist ivuxolimab in advanced cancers. Repertoires were generated with immunoSEQ multiplex PCR, while TCRdb's copy carries only in-frame clones and drops some. The table has 45,000 to 65,000 clones, almost 90% seen once. Sample: CD4+ or CD8+ T cells sorted from blood, taken in a trial of the OX40 agonist ivuxolimab. These receptors were obtained from an adult with an advanced solid tumor such as melanoma, head and neck, liver or kidney cancer.

J is TRBJ2-2 and V is TRBV7-9; possibly TRBD1 for D (5 bases). Germline-derived CDR1 and CDR2 are SEHNR and FQNEAQ (reference sequence). Trimming took 5 bases from V and 5 from J, leaving 15 bases between them. The CDR3 contains 15 residues. In DNA, the CDR3 is TGTGCCAGCAGCCCAGGGCGTCTGTTAACCGGGGAGCTGTTTTTT. Translating it yields CASSPGRLLTGELFF.

V is TRBV6-5 and J is TRBJ1-2; maybe TRBD1 (6 bases). From germline, CDR1 is MNHEY and CDR2 SVGAGI. This CDR3 spans 13 amino acids. Trimming cost V 11 bases and J 8 bases, with 21 bases left between them. The CDR3 DNA follows: TGTGCCGTCACCCAGGGGACCGAATTAGGCTACACCTTC. Protein: CAVTQGTELGYTF.

In its sample, this clone was seen a few times. The sample contains more than one DNA sequence encoding this CDR3. The V and J genes are TRBV2 and TRBJ2-3; 7 positions match TRBD1. After removal of 8 bases from V and 3 bases from J, the junction contained 5 bases not matched to a gene. CDR3 length: 13 residues. CDR1 and CDR2 from the germline V gene are SNHLY and FYNNEI. The CDR3 sequence is CASRAGGTDTQYF. CDR3 DNA: TGTGCCAGCCGGGCAGGGGGAACAGATACGCAGTATTTT.

This clone came up once. The chain couples TRBV28 to TRBJ1-5, with D hard to call. The CDR3 runs to 15 residues. The germline CDR1 and CDR2 sequences are MDHEN and SYDVKM. Trimming cost V 0 bases and J 5 bases, with 11 bases left between them. CDR3 nucleotides: TGTGCCAGCAGTTTATGGTACAAGGCCGATCAGCCCCAGCATTTT. Amino acids: CASSLWYKADQPQHF.

CDR3 nucleotide sequence: TGTGCCAGTAGTCTCGGCGGGTACTCCTACGAGCAGTACTTC. Residues: CASSLGGYSYEQYF. The V and J genes are TRBV19 and TRBJ2-7; perhaps TRBD2 as D (5 bases). Germline V CDR1 and CDR2: LNHDA, SQIVND (reference sequence). Trimming removed 5 bases at V and 0 bases at J, with 11 bases between. CDR3 length: 14 residues.

CDR3 loop: CAGKGHPDDHCNEQFF. The DNA for the CDR3 is TGCGCGGGGAAGGGCCACCCGGACGACCACTGCAATGAGCAGTTCTTC. The rearrangement links TRBV23-1 to TRBJ2-1; D is uncertain. TRBV23-1 counts as an open reading frame of uncertain function. This CDR3 has 16 residues.

Concerning this clone itself: The sample contains more than one DNA sequence encoding this CDR3. V is TRBV19 and J is TRBJ2-5; 8 bases fit TRBD1. Germline CDR1 LNHDA, CDR2 SQIVND (reference sequence). The CDR3 covers 13 residues. With 2 bases clipped from V and 4 bases from J, the junction kept 0 bases outside the gene matches. The CDR3 sequence is CASSIQGAETQYF. The CDR3 bases are TGTGCCAGTAGTATACAGGGGGCAGAGACCCAGTACTTC.

V gene TRBV11-2 combines with J gene TRBJ2-3, with TRBD1 identical over 8 bases. There are 15 residues in the CDR3. The V gene's germline CDR1 is SGHAT and CDR2 FQNNGV. V lost 3 bases, J lost 2 bases, and 4 bases stayed unmatched. The CDR3 region has the DNA TGTGCCAGCAGCTTTCAGGGGGCGAACACAGATACGCAGTATTTT. It yields the protein CASSFQGANTDTQYF. The full variable domain, completed using reference TRBV11-2 and TRBJ2-3, is EAGVAQSPRYKIIEKRQSVAFWCNPISGHATLYWYQQILGQGPKLLIQFQNNGVVDDSQLPKDRFSAERLKGVDSTLKIQPAKLEDSAVYLCASSFQGANTDTQYFGPGTRLTVL.

The chain joins TRBV5-1 to TRBJ1-1; maybe TRBD1 (5 bases). Germline CDR1 is SGHRS and CDR2 is YFSETQ. The CDR3 extends over 16 amino acids. Between the trimmed V and J ends, which lost 0 bases and 4 bases, there was a span of 16 bases. CDR3 sequence: CASSLAPTWGSTEAFF. The CDR3 DNA is TGCGCCAGCAGCTTGGCCCCGACCTGGGGGAGCACTGAAGCTTTCTTT.

This clone occurred once. CDR3 region: CASMRGFSTEAFF. Written as DNA, the CDR3 is TGCGCCAGCATGAGGGGGTTTAGCACTGAAGCTTTCTTT. The chain joins TRBV10-1 to TRBJ1-1, with a tentative D call TRBD1 (6 bases). Germline V gene lookup returns CDR1 WNHNN and CDR2 SYGVQD (reference sequence). Trimming stripped 7 bases from V and 4 bases from J, with 13 bases between. The CDR3 consists of 13 residues.

The chain combines TRBV28 with TRBJ1-1, with D possibly being TRBD1 (5 bases). CDR3 length: 13 amino acids. V lost 5 bases and J 7 bases, leaving 14 bases between the germline ends. Germline CDR1 is MDHEN and CDR2 is SYDVKM. The CDR3 coding sequence is TGTGCCAGCAGTCCTCGGGGGAGGAATGAAGCTTTCTTT. Translated: CASSPRGRNEAFF.

CDR3 amino acids: CASSLTIYEQYF. In DNA, the CDR3 is TGTGCCAGCAGCTTAACCATCTACGAGCAGTACTTC. This chain links TRBV7-9 with TRBJ2-7; D is undetermined. V lost 2 bases to trimming and J lost 3 bases, with 5 bases between them. Germline V lookup: CDR1 SEHNR, CDR2 FQNEAQ (reference sequence). The CDR3 totals 12 residues. Using reference TRBV7-9 and TRBJ2-7 for the parts outside the CDR3, the full variable domain is DTGVSQNPRHKITKRGQNVTFRCDPISEHNRLYWYRQTLGQGPEFLTYFQNEAQLEKSRLLSDRFSAERPKGSFSTLEIQRTEQGDSAMYLCASSLTIYEQYFGPGTRLTVT.

The chain has TRBV6-1 and TRBJ2-7; D unclear. Germline lookup yields CDR1 MNHNS and CDR2 SASEGT. V dropped 1 base and J dropped 3 bases, with 10 bases sitting between them. The length of the CDR3 is 14 residues. The CDR3 spells CASSEGLQFYEQYF. In nucleotides, the CDR3 is TGTGCCAGCAGTGAAGGGCTTCAGTTCTACGAGCAGTACTTC.

This chain joins TRBV5-1 and TRBJ1-6, with 9 bases aligning to TRBD1. In germline, CDR1 is SGHRS, CDR2 YFSETQ. The CDR3 runs 15 residues. V shed 4 bases and J 6 bases; nucleotides not matched to a gene: 5. CDR3 coding DNA: TGCGCCAGCAGCCCGGGACAGGGCGGTAATTCACCCCTCCACTTT. The encoded protein is CASSPGQGGNSPLHF.

The CDR3 region is CASSTGTPGRTGELFF. In nucleotides, the CDR3 is TGTGCCAGCAGCACCGGGACCCCTGGGAGGACCGGGGAGCTGTTTTTT. This chain uses TRBV21-1 with TRBJ2-2; whether TRBD2, the table's D call, matches the DNA was not checked. TRBV21-1 has pseudogene status. The CDR3 covers 16 residues.

The CDR3 DNA reads TGCGCCAGCAGCTTCAACGGAAGGGGAGACGAGCAGTACTTC. Translated, it gives CASSFNGRGDEQYF. The chain joins TRBV5-1 to TRBJ2-7; D tentatively fits TRBD1 or TRBD2 (5 bases each). Germline V gene sequence: CDR1 SGHRS, CDR2 YFSETQ. Trimming shortened V by 2 bases and J by 5 bases, and 14 bases separated the two germline ends. The CDR3 length is 14 residues.

This CDR3 reads CASSYQGKFYNEQFF. In nucleotides, the CDR3 is TGTGCCAGCAGTTACCAGGGGAAATTCTACAATGAGCAGTTCTTC. The chain employs TRBV6-5 and TRBJ2-1; D possibly corresponds to TRBD1 (6 bases). CDR1 and CDR2 from the germline V gene are MNHEY and SVGAGI. Trimming took off 2 bases at V and 3 bases at J, with 11 bases between the two ends. CDR3 length equals 15 residues.

The rearrangement uses TRBV18 and TRBJ2-6; D gene unclear. Germline CDR1 and CDR2: KGHSH and LQKENI. The V end lost 0 bases, the J end lost 2 bases, and 5 bases lay between the germline ends. This CDR3 contains 15 residues. The DNA for the CDR3 is TGTGCCAGCTCACCACCAAACACTGGGGCCAACGTCCTGACTTTC. The encoded protein is CASSPPNTGANVLTF.

The V and J genes are TRBV28 and TRBJ2-7; D is undetermined. Germline V lookup: CDR1 MDHEN, CDR2 SYDVKM. The CDR3 spans 15 residues. The V end was cut by 5 bases, the J end by 9 bases, with 23 bases between. The CDR3 is CASSNDLTLSGVQYF. CDR3 nucleotides: TGTGCCAGCAGTAACGACCTCACTCTGTCAGGTGTGCAGTACTTC.

The chain uses TRBV2 and TRBJ1-1; D is undetermined. V lost 2 bases and J 11 bases, leaving 6 bases between the germline ends. The CDR3 has 10 amino acids. Per germline, CDR1 SNHLY and CDR2 FYNNEI. CDR3 nucleotide sequence: TGTGCCAGCAGTGAAAGGCTGGCTTTCTTT. It yields the protein CASSERLAFF.

The gene calls are TRBV18 and TRBJ2-3, with D maybe TRBD2 (5 bases). Looked up from germline, CDR1 is KGHSH and CDR2 is LQKENI. The CDR3 is 13 amino acids. With 8 bases removed from V and 4 bases from J, the gap between germline ends came to 13 bases. The CDR3 protein is CASVIRAADTQYF. Here the CDR3 DNA reads TGTGCCAGCGTAATCAGAGCGGCAGATACGCAGTATTTT.

DNA for the CDR3: TGTGCTCCGCCCAAGGGGGACAGGGAGGCGGATGGCTACACCTTC. Translated, it gives CAPPKGDREADGYTF. The rearrangement joins TRBV14 to TRBJ1-2; 9 bases are shared with TRBD1. Germline V gene lookup returns CDR1 SGHDN and CDR2 FVKESK. CDR3 length: 15 amino acids.

The chain recombines TRBV5-5 with TRBJ2-3; 13 bases map to TRBD2. The CDR3 runs to 17 residues. V was clipped by 4 bases and J by 5 bases; unmatched bases: 10. CDR1 is SGHKS and CDR2 is YYEKEE in the germline V gene (reference sequence). CDR3 amino acids: CASSAGLAGVLGDTQYF. CDR3 DNA: TGTGCCAGCAGCGCAGGACTAGCGGGAGTATTGGGAGATACGCAGTATTTT.

The gene calls are TRBV5-6 and TRBJ2-1; the match to TRBD2 covers 7 bases. CDR3 length equals 13 residues. V was pared by 4 bases and J by 7 bases, with 5 bases of the junction left unmatched. From germline, CDR1 is SGHDT and CDR2 YYEEEE. The CDR3 sequence is CASSRGGLNEQFF. In DNA form, the CDR3 reads TGTGCCAGCAGCCGGGGAGGGCTAAATGAGCAGTTCTTC.

The chain carries TRBV6-1 and TRBJ1-2; 9 positions match TRBD1. Trimming removed 3 bases from V and 7 bases from J; junction bases left unmatched: 6. In germline, CDR1 is MNHNS, CDR2 SASEGT. The CDR3 length is 14 residues. This chain's CDR3 is CASSELQGAGGYTF. The DNA of the CDR3 is TGTGCCAGCAGTGAGCTACAGGGGGCTGGTGGCTACACCTTC.

The chain has TRBV11-2 and TRBJ1-4; 8 nucleotides align to TRBD1. The CDR3 is 16 amino acids. CDR1 SGHAT and CDR2 FQNNGV come from the germline V gene. V shed 0 bases and J 8 bases; nucleotides not matched to a gene: 8. CDR3 region: CASSLDRTGLGEKLFF. CDR3 sequence (DNA): TGTGCCAGCAGCTTAGACCGGACAGGGCTTGGGGAAAAACTGTTTTTT.

The count of this clone is one. The rearrangement links TRBV9 to TRBJ2-2; TRBD2 agrees at 12 bases. Trimming at V came to 5 bases and at J to 3 bases, leaving 5 bases not matched to a gene. This CDR3 has 16 amino acids. CDR1 is SGDLS and CDR2 is YYNGEE in the germline V gene. CDR3 DNA sequence: TGTGCCAGCAGAGCTAGCGGGAGGGCGGACACCGGGGAGCTGTTTTTT. It translates to CASRASGRADTGELFF.

As concerns this clone: Other DNA variants within this sample encode the same CDR3. V and J are TRBV10-1 and TRBJ2-5; D might be TRBD2 (5 bases). CDR1 and CDR2 (germline): WNHNN, SYGVQD (reference sequence). The ends were cut back, 3 bases at V and 5 bases at J, with 7 bases in the middle. CDR3 length equals 12 residues. Here the CDR3 reads CASSDPGETQYF. The CDR3 region has the DNA TGCGCCAGCAGTGACCCGGGGGAGACCCAGTACTTC.

This clone came up a few times. This chain joins TRBV20-1 and TRBJ1-1; D is ambiguous. Trimming cost V 6 bases and J 11 bases, with 16 bases left between them. Germline V gene data show CDR1 as DFQATT and CDR2 as SNEGSKA (reference sequence). This CDR3 comprises 11 residues. The DNA of the CDR3 is TGCAGTGCGTTAGACCCACTCAAGGCTTTCTTT. This codes for CSALDPLKAFF.